Below, one T cell receptor beta chain is given with its context. Antigen specificity is unknown. The templates were synthetic TCR analogs, and they were spiked into each PCR. The repertoire was sequenced with immunoSEQ multiplex PCR; TCRdb's copy has only in-frame clones and lacks some. The table lists about 48,000 clones, approximately 86% of them singletons. This specimen belongs to a study of PD-L1 blockade in urothelial cancer. As for the study in general: Most patients, about nine tenths of the roughly 30, were males with bladder-origin cancer. The study's findings and limits: It was durable-benefit patients whose tumor-associated blood clones expanded more at 3 weeks.

Germline lookup yields CDR1 MNHNS and CDR2 SASEGT. CDR3 length: 13 amino acids. Trimming left V 6 bases short and J 10 bases short, with 13 bases between. The time point was: peripheral blood 6 weeks after treatment start. Locally advanced or metastatic urothelial carcinoma affected the patients. The V and J genes are TRBV6-1 and TRBJ1-6; D is unresolved. This clonotype originated in a man aged 60-69 years with urothelial cancer. Source: PBMCs, taken around atezolizumab (anti-PD-L1) treatment. The CDR3 DNA reads as TGTGCCAGCAGCGGCGGTTCGGTCTCACCCCTCCACTTT. Its protein is CASSGGSVSPLHF.